Listed here are 13 T cell receptor beta chains from one sample, sequenced in a study of T cells in localized non-small cell lung cancer. The assay was immunoSEQ multiplex PCR, and TCRdb's table has in-frame clones only and misses some. Of about 40,000 clones listed, approximately 86% are singletons. Specimen: peripheral blood, collected before any cancer treatment. These receptors all come from a man aged 40-75 years with stage I lung adenocarcinoma.

The chain combines TRBV9 with TRBJ2-1; no firm D call. The ends were cut back, 3 bases at V and 6 bases at J, with 16 bases in the middle. The CDR3 consists of 15 residues. The germline V gene encodes CDR1 SGDLS and CDR2 YYNGEE. CDR3 protein: CASSAATSISNEQFF. CDR3 DNA sequence: TGTGCCAGCAGCGCGGCTACCTCGATATCCAATGAGCAGTTCTTC.

This chain joins TRBV5-1 and TRBJ2-1, with D maybe TRBD2 (5 bases). Germline lookup yields CDR1 SGHRS and CDR2 YFSETQ. This CDR3 region has 15 residues. V was pared by 1 base and J by 7 bases, with 15 bases between. The CDR3 region is CASSLSVGVGNEQFF. The CDR3 nucleotides are TGCGCCAGCAGCTTGTCGGTGGGAGTGGGAAATGAGCAGTTCTTC.

The gene calls are TRBV6-5 and TRBJ2-1; tentatively, D is TRBD2 (7 bases). Germline values: CDR1 MNHEY, CDR2 SVGAGI. Trimming cost V 2 bases and J 10 bases, with 21 bases left between them. The CDR3 loop spans 16 amino acids. The CDR3 DNA is TGTGCCAGCAGTTACGAGGGGGGGGGCCCCGTGCAGGAGCAGTTCTTC. It codes for CASSYEGGGPVQEQFF.

The chain joins TRBV7-8 to TRBJ2-2; D is unresolved. This CDR3 is 14 amino acids long. V lost 1 base and J lost 5, with 8 bases in between. Germline V lookup: CDR1 SGHVS, CDR2 FQNEAQ. The CDR3 DNA reads TGTGCCAGCAGCTTAGGCGCCGGGACCGGGGAGCTGTTTTTT. It yields the protein CASSLGAGTGELFF.

V is TRBV15 and J is TRBJ1-1; no reliable D call. The CDR3 length is 14 residues. Per germline, CDR1 LNHNV and CDR2 YYDKDF (reference sequence). V gave up 7 bases and J gave up 4 bases, with 16 bases separating them. CDR3 nucleotide sequence: TGTGCCACCACCCTAGGGATGGTGGGCACTGAAGCTTTCTTT. This encodes CATTLGMVGTEAFF.

The CDR3 DNA sequence: TGTGCCAGCAGCGTTCACCCGGGACTAGCGGGAGGGCGCGAGCAGTTCTTC. Protein sequence: CASSVHPGLAGGREQFF. The rearrangement links TRBV11-2 to TRBJ2-1, with 16 bases lining up with TRBD2. V lost 5 bases and J lost 10; bases outside the gene matches: 11. Germline V lookup: CDR1 SGHAT, CDR2 FQNNGV. The CDR3 has 17 residues.

This chain uses TRBV28 with TRBJ1-5, with D unresolved. CDR3 size: 15 residues. V lost 10 bases to trimming and J lost 0 bases, with 16 bases between them. Germline lookup yields CDR1 MDHEN and CDR2 SYDVKM. The DNA of the CDR3 is TGTGCCATCCAGACGGGCGGTTATAGCAATCAGCCCCAGCATTTT. As protein: CAIQTGGYSNQPQHF.

V usage is TRBV4-1 and J usage is TRBJ2-7; 9 nucleotides align to TRBD1. CDR1 and CDR2 from the germline V gene are MGHRA and YSYEKL. CDR3 length equals 19 residues. The V segment lost 2 bases and the J segment 4 bases; nucleotides outside the gene matches: 18. This CDR3 reads CASSQTNGAGTGIKYEQYF. The CDR3 coding sequence is TGCGCCAGCAGCCAAACCAATGGAGCCGGGACAGGGATAAAATACGAGCAGTACTTC.

The rearrangement joins TRBV28 to TRBJ2-5, with 7 bases lining up with TRBD2. The J segment lost 4 bases and the V segment lost 6 bases, leaving 14 bases of the junction unmatched. The CDR3 sequence is 16 residues long. CDR1 and CDR2 from the germline V gene are MDHEN and SYDVKM. The DNA for the CDR3 is TGTGCCAGCAGGTCACTTGGGGGGGGGATTGGAGAGACCCAGTACTTC. Translated: CASRSLGGGIGETQYF.

Points on this clone: This same CDR3 is encoded by further DNA sequences in the sample. The gene calls are TRBV29-1 and TRBJ2-7; D is uncertain. V lost 4 bases and J 0 bases, leaving 7 bases between the germline ends. Germline loops: CDR1 SQVTM, CDR2 ANQGSEA. The CDR3 spans 12 residues. The CDR3 nucleotides are TGCAGCGTTGGTTGGGGCTCCTACGAGCAGTACTTC. Protein product: CSVGWGSYEQYF.

This clone appeared a single time. The CDR3 DNA sequence: TGTGCCAGCAGTTTTCTAACCGGGACTAGCGCCTTAAACACCTACGAGCAGTACTTC. This codes for CASSFLTGTSALNTYEQYF. The rearrangement links TRBV28 to TRBJ2-7; 10 bases align to TRBD2. The CDR3 has 19 residues. V lost 3 bases, J lost 2 bases, and 16 bases stayed unmatched. Germline values: CDR1 MDHEN, CDR2 SYDVKM.

The rearrangement uses TRBV7-3 and TRBJ1-2; no reliable D call. The V end was cut by 2 bases, the J end by 4 bases, with 20 bases between. CDR1 and CDR2 (germline): SGHTA, FQGTGA. The CDR3 has 17 amino acids. DNA of the CDR3: TGTGCCAGCAGCTTAGGTCTTTCGGAGGGCATTACCTATGGCTACACCTTC. Its translation: CASSLGLSEGITYGYTF.

This clone was seen only once. The chain is built from TRBV19 and TRBJ2-5; the D gene is possibly TRBD1 (6 bases). This CDR3 has 16 residues. The germline CDR1 and CDR2 sequences are LNHDA and SQIVND (reference sequence). Trimming pared 9 bases from V and 2 bases from J, leaving 22 bases between. DNA of the CDR3: TGTGCCAGCACCAAAGGGGATACCGGGACACAAGAGACCCAGTACTTC. This translates into CASTKGDTGTQETQYF.